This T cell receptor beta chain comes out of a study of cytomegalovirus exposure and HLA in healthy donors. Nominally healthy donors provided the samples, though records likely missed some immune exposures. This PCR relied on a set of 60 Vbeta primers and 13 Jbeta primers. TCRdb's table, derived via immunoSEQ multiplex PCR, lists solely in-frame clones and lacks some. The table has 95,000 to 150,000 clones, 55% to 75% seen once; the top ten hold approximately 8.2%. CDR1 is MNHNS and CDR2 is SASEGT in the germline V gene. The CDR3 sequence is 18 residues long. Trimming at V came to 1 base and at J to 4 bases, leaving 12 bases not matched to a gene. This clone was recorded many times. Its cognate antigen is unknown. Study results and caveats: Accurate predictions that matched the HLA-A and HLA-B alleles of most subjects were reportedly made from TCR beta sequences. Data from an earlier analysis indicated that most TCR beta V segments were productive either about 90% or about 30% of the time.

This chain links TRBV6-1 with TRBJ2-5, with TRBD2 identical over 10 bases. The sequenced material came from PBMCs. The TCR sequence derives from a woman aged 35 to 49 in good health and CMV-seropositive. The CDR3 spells CASSEGIESGGVRETQYF. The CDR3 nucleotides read TGTGCCAGCAGTGAAGGTATTGAGAGCGGGGGGGTGAGAGAGACCCAGTACTTC.